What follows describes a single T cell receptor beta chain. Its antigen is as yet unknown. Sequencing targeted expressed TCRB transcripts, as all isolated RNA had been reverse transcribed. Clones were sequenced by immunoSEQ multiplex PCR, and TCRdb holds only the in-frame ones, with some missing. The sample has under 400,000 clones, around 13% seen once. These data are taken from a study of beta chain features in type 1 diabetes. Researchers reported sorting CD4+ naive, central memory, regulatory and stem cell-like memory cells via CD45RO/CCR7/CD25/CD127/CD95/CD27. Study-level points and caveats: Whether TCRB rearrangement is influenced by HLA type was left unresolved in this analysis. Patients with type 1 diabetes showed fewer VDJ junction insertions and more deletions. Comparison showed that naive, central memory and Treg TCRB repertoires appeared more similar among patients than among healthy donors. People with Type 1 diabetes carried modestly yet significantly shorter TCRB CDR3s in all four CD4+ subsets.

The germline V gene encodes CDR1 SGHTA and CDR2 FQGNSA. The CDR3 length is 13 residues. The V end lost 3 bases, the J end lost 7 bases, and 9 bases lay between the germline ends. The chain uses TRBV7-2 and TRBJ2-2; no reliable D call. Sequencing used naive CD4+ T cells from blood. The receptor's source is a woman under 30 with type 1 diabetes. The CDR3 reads CASSLVGGGELFF. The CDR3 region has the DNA TGTGCCAGCAGCTTGGTAGGCGGCGGGGAGCTGTTTTTT.